This T cell receptor (beta chain) stems from a study of TIL therapy for anti-PD-1-resistant metastatic lung cancer. Study-wide context: Progressing patients received lymphodepletion, expanded TIL infusion and IL-2. A few tumors were EGFR-mutant and two were ALK-rearranged. Tumors carried a median around 1.4 non-synonymous mutations per megabase.

Time point noted: pre-treatment sample, taken before nivolumab and TIL therapy. Enrollment ran from 2017 to early 2020. The length of the CDR3 is 14 residues. Germline lookup yields CDR1 MNHEY and CDR2 SMNVEV (reference sequence). The V end was cut by 1 base, the J end by 4 bases, with 8 bases between. The immunoSEQ assay was v3. Clones were sequenced by immunoSEQ multiplex PCR, and TCRdb holds only the in-frame ones, with some missing. This table has 55,000 to 65,000 clones, roughly two thirds appearing once. Here the sequenced sample was blood, taken at baseline. This sequence joins TRBV27 and TRBJ2-1; D ambiguous. The receptor was derived from a person aged 25-80 years with non-small cell lung cancer. CDR3 amino acids: CASSLWGSYNEQFF. CDR3 in DNA: TGTGCCAGCAGTTTATGGGGATCTTACAATGAGCAGTTCTTC.